A single sample gave rise to the 12 T cell receptor beta chains below, sequenced in a study of tumor-infiltrating lymphocytes in primary liver carcinoma. The study extracted blood RNA from unsorted whole blood and also extracted germline DNA. Total RNA amounting to 500 ng was the source from which TCR beta cDNA was made with a constant-region primer. Amplification in three nested multiplex PCR rounds with slightly modified ARM-PCR gave rise to TCR beta libraries. Forward primers for TRBV1-TRBV30 and a C-beta reverse primer served the first two PCR rounds, at about 9 cycles each. Each CDR3 protein gets one entry after TCRdb re-called the multiplex PCR reads with MiXCR. The sample lists hundreds of thousands of distinct CDR3 sequences, over 55% occurring once. The source material was peripheral blood. The receptors were gathered from a man in his forties with primary liver carcinoma and hepatitis B virus infection.

As for this clonotype: A much larger clonotype is one base distant, so this may be a read error. The rearrangement links TRBV6-5 to TRBJ2-1; 7 nucleotides agree with TRBD2. Germline CDR1 reads MNHEY; CDR2 reads SVGAGI. The J segment lost 7 bases and the V segment lost 7 bases, leaving 7 bases of the junction unmatched. There are 13 residues in the CDR3. The CDR3 DNA reads TGTGCCAGCAATGGGGGGGGGAGGAATGAGCAGTTCTTC. Amino acids: CASNGGGRNEQFF.

This clonotype has at least ten counts. The chain recombines TRBV29-1 with TRBJ2-1, with no clear D. Germline values: CDR1 SQVTM, CDR2 ANQGSEA. The CDR3 length is 13 residues. The V and J ends lost 6 bases and 6 bases respectively, with 15 bases between them. The CDR3 coding sequence is TGCAGCGTCGTTGGATGGAGAGGCAATGAGCAGTTCTTC. Its protein product is CSVVGWRGNEQFF.

Notes on this clonotype: This may be a read error, as it is one base from a much larger clone. The rearrangement uses TRBV6-1 and TRBJ2-1; unclear D gene. This CDR3 spans 11 amino acids. Germline assignment: CDR1 MNHNS and CDR2 SASEGT. The CDR3 nucleotides read TGTGCCAGCATCGGGTACAATGAGCATTTCTTC. Translated, it gives CASIGYNEHFF.

This clonotype was recorded a few times. The chain is built from TRBV28 and TRBJ2-1; TRBD2 matches 9 bases. This CDR3 has 16 amino acids. The trim removed 6 bases at V and 6 bases at J, leaving 12 bases unmatched. Per germline, CDR1 MDHEN and CDR2 SYDVKM. For the CDR3, the DNA is TGTGCCAGCAGACCCCAGACGGCGGGAGGGCTCAATGAGCAGTTCTTC. As protein: CASRPQTAGGLNEQFF.

The sample holds one count of this clonotype. Because it lacks the conserved phenylalanine or tryptophan at the end, this CDR3 is likely a read error. The V and J genes are TRBV6-2 or TRBV6-3 and TRBJ2-1; TRBD1 might be the D (6 bases). Trimming removed 7 bases at V and 2 bases at J, with 15 bases between. CDR3 length: 15 amino acids. Germline loops: CDR1 MNHEY, CDR2 SVGEGT. CDR3 DNA: TGTGCCAGCATCAAACAGGGTTCTACCTACAATGAGCAGTTCCTA. It codes for CASIKQGSTYNEQFL.

This clonotype was found many times. This chain uses TRBV29-1 with TRBJ2-1, with a weak D call TRBD1 (7 bases). The V and J ends lost 7 bases and 7 bases respectively, with 14 bases between them. The CDR3 spans 12 residues. Germline V gene sequence: CDR1 SQVTM, CDR2 ANQGSEA. The CDR3 DNA reads as TGCAGCGCCCGCCCAGGGGGGAATGAGCAGTTCTTC. Translating it yields CSARPGGNEQFF.

The chain links TRBV29-1 to TRBJ2-2; the D call may be TRBD1 or TRBD2 (5 bases each). V was cut by 6 bases and J by 10 bases, with 18 bases left in between. CDR1 SQVTM and CDR2 ANQGSEA come from the germline V gene. The CDR3 covers 13 residues. DNA for the CDR3: TGCAGCGTGGACACGGGGAACATCGAGGAGCTGTTTTTT. Protein product: CSVDTGNIEELFF.

As concerns this clonotype: An end of the junction differs from the germline gene, which may be a read error. The chain is built from TRBV10-3 and TRBJ2-7, with TRBD2 identical over 8 bases. Germline lookup yields CDR1 ENHRY and CDR2 SYGVKD. CDR3 length equals 16 residues. The CDR3 reads CDISEFLAGHSYEQYF. The CDR3 DNA follows: TGTGACATCAGTGAATTTCTAGCGGGTCACTCCTACGAGCAGTACTTC.

To note about this clonotype: One base away lies a much larger clone, so this may be a sequencing read error. V and J are TRBV12-3 or TRBV12-4 and TRBJ1-5; D remains unclear. The CDR3 extends over 21 amino acids. V shed 2 bases and J shed 0 bases, with 26 bases lying between them. For the CDR3, the DNA is TGTGCCAGCAGTTTAACGAGGGTGGGATTAACAGACTCTCCTAGCAATCAGCCCCAGCATTTT. Translating gives CASSLTRVGLTDSPSNQPQHF.

In regard to this clonotype: A read error may account for a junction end that differs from germline. V gene TRBV28 combines with J gene TRBJ2-7; the D is unclear. Germline V gene sequence: CDR1 MDHEN, CDR2 SYDVKM. The CDR3 is 12 residues long. CDR3 residues: CVSSLLTYEQYF. The CDR3 DNA follows: TGTGTCAGCAGTTTATTAACCTACGAGCAGTACTTC.

The chain is built from TRBV20-1 and TRBJ2-7; D is uncertain. The CDR3 spans 16 residues. Trimming removed 1 base at V and 1 base at J, with 17 bases between. Looked up from germline, CDR1 is DFQATT and CDR2 is SNEGSKA (reference sequence). The CDR3 region is CSARVRRASLSYEQYF. CDR3 coding DNA: TGCAGTGCTAGAGTCCGTAGGGCTTCCCTATCCTACGAGCAGTACTTC.

This clonotype showed up many times. V gene TRBV29-1 combines with J gene TRBJ2-7; D tentatively reads TRBD1 or TRBD2 (5 bases each). Looked up from germline, CDR1 is SQVTM and CDR2 is ANQGSEA. The CDR3 consists of 13 residues. The V gene lost 1 base and the J gene lost 4 bases, with 11 bases spanning the gap. CDR3 sequence reads: CSVEGGSPYEQYF. The CDR3 DNA sequence: TGCAGCGTTGAAGGGGGGTCTCCATACGAGCAGTACTTC.